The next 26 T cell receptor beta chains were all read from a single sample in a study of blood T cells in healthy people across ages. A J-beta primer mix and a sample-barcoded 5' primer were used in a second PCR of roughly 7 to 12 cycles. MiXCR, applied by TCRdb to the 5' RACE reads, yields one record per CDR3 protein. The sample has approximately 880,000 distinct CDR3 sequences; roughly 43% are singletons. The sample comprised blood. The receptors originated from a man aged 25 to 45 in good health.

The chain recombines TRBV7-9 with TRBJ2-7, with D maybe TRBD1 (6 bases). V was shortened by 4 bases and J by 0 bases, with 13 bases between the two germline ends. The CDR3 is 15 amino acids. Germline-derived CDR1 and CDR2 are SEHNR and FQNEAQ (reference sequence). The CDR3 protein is CASSSQTGYSYEQYF. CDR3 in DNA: TGTGCCAGCAGCTCTCAGACAGGCTACTCCTACGAGCAGTACTTC.

The CDR3 region is CASSFLGTAIAGELFF. As DNA, the CDR3 is TGTGCCAGCAGTTTTTTGGGGACAGCGATCGCCGGGGAGCTGTTTTTT. The chain joins TRBV28 to TRBJ2-2, with 7 bases fitting TRBD1. The CDR3 runs to 16 residues. Losses at the gene ends were 3 bases for V and 6 bases for J; bases not matched to a gene: 10. CDR1 and CDR2 from the germline V gene are MDHEN and SYDVKM.

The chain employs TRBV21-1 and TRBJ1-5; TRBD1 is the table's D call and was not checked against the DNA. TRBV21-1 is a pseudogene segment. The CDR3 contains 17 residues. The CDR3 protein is CASSKVGTPDSNQPQHF. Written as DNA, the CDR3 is TGTGCCAGCAGCAAAGTGGGGACGCCAGATAGCAATCAGCCCCAGCATTTT.

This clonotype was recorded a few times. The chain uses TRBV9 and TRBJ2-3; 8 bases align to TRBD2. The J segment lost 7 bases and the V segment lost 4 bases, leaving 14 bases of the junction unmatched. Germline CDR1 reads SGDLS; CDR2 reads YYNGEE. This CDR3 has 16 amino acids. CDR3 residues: CASSLRMSGGNNTQYF. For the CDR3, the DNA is TGTGCCAGCAGCCTCAGGATGAGCGGGGGAAACAATACGCAGTATTTT.

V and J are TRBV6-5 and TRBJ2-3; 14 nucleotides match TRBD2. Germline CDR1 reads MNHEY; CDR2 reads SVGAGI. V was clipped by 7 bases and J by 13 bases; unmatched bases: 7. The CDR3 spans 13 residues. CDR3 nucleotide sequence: TGTGCCAGCAACCCGGGACTAGCGGGGGTTGAGTATTTT. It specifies CASNPGLAGVEYF.

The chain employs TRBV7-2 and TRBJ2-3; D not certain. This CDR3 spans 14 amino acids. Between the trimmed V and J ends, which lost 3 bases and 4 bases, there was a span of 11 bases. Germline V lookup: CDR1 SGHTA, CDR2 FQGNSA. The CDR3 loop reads CASSLGWEADTQYF. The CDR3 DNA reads TGTGCCAGCAGCTTGGGGTGGGAAGCAGATACGCAGTATTTT.

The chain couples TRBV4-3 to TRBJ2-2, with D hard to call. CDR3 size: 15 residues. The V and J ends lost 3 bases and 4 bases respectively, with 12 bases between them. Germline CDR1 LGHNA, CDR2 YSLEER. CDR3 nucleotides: TGCGCCAGCAGCCACCAGGACGGGCCCACCGGGGAGCTGTTTTTT. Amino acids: CASSHQDGPTGELFF.

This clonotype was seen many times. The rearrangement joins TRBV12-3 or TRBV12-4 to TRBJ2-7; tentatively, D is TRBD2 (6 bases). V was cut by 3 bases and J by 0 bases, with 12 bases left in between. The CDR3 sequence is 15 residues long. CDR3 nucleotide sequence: TGTGCCAGCAGTTTGGTGGCGGGGACCTCCTACGAGCAGTACTTC. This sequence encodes CASSLVAGTSYEQYF.

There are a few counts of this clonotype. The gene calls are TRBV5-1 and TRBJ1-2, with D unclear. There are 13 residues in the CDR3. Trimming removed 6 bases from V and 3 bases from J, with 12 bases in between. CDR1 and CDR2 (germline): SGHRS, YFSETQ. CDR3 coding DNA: TGCGCCAGCACTCTTGCCGGCGACTATGGCTACACCTTC. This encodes CASTLAGDYGYTF. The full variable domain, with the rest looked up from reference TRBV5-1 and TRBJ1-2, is KAGVTQTPRYLIKTRGQQVTLSCSPISGHRSVSWYQQTPGQGLQFLFEYFSETQRNKGNFPGRFSGRQFSNSRSEMNVSTLELGDSALYLCASTLAGDYGYTFGSGTRLTVV.

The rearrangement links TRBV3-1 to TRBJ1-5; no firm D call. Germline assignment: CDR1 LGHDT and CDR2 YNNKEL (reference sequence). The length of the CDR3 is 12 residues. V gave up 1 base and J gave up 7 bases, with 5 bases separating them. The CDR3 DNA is TGTGCCAGCAGCCAAGGGCACCAGCCCCAGCATTTT. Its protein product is CASSQGHQPQHF.

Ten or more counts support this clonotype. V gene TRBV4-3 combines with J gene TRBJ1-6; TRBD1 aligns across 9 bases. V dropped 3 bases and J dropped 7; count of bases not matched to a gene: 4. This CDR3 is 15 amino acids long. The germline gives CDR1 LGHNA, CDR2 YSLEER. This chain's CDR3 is CASSHSGTGNSPLHF. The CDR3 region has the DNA TGCGCCAGCAGCCACTCCGGGACAGGGAATTCACCCCTCCACTTT.

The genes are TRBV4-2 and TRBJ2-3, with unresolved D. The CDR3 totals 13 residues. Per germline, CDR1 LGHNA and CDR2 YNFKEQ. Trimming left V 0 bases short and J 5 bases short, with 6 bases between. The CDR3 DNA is TGTGCCAGCAGCCAAGAAACCATAGATACGCAGTATTTT. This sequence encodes CASSQETIDTQYF.

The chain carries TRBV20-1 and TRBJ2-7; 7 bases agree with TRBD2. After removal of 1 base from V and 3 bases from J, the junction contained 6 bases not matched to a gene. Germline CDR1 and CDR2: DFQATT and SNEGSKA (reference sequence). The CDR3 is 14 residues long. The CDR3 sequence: CSARGGGVGYEQYF. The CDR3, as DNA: TGCAGTGCTAGAGGGGGGGGAGTGGGCTACGAGCAGTACTTC.

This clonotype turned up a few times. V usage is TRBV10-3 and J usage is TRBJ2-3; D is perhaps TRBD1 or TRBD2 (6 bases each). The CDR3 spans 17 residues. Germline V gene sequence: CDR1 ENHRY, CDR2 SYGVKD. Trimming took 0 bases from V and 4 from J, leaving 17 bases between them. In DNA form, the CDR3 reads TGTGCCATCAGTGAGTCCAAGGCTAGCCGGGGGCCAGATACGCAGTATTTT. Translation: CAISESKASRGPDTQYF.

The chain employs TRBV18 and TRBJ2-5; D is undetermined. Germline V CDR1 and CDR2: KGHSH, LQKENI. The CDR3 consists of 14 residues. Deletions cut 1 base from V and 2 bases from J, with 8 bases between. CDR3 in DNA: TGTGCCAGCTCACCACTAGATGGGCAAGAGACCCAGTACTTC. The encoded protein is CASSPLDGQETQYF.

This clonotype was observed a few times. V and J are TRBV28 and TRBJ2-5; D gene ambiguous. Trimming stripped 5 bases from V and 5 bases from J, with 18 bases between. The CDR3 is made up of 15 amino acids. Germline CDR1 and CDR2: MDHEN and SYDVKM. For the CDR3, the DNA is TGTGCCAGCAGTCCCCGCGGAGAACCGGCGGAGACCCAGTACTTC. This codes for CASSPRGEPAETQYF. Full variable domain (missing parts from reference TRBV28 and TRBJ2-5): DVKVTQSSRYLVKRTGEKVFLECVQDMDHENMFWYRQDPGLGLRLIYFSYDVKMKEKGDIPEGYSVSREKKERFSLILESASTNQTSMYLCASSPRGEPAETQYFGPGTRLLVL.

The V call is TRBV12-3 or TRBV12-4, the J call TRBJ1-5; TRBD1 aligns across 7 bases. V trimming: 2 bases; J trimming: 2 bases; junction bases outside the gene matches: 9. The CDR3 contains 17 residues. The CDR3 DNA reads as TGTGCCAGCAGTTTAAGGGGAGGGGGCCTTGGCAATCAGCCCCAGCATTTT. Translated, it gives CASSLRGGGLGNQPQHF.

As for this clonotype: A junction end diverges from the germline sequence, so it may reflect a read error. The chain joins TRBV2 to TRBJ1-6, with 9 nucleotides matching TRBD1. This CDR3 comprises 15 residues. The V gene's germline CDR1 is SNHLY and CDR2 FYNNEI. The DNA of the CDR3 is TGTGGCAGCAGCGGACAGGGGAACTATAATTCACCCCTCCACTTT. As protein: CGSSGQGNYNSPLHF.

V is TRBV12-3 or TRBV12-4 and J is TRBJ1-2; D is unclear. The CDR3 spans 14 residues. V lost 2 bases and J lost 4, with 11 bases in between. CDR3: CASSLSQTSYGYTF. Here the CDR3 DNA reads TGTGCCAGCAGTTTAAGTCAGACCTCCTATGGCTACACCTTC.

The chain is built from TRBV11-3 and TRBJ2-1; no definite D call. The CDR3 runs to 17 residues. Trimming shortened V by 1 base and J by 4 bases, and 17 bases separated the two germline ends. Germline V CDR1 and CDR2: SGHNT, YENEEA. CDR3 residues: CASSLGLVGSYYNEQFF. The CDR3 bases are TGTGCCAGCAGCTTAGGGTTGGTGGGCTCCTATTACAATGAGCAGTTCTTC.

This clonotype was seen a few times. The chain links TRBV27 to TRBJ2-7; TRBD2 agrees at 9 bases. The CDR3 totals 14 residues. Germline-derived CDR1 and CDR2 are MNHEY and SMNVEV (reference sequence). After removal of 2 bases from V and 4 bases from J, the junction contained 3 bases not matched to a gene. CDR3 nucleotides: TGTGCCAGCAGTTTAACGGGACTAGCATACGAGCAGTACTTC. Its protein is CASSLTGLAYEQYF.

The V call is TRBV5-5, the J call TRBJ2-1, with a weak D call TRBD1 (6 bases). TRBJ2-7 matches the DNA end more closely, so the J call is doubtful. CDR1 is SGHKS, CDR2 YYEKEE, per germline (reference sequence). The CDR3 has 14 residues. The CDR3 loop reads CASSTGTTNNEQYF. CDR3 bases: TGTGCCAGCAGCACCGGGACAACTAACAATGAGCAGTACTTC.

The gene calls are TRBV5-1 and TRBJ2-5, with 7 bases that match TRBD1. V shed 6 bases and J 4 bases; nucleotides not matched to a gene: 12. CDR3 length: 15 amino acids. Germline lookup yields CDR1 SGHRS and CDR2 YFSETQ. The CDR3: CASTEDRVVRETQYF. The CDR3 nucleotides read TGCGCCAGCACCGAAGACAGGGTCGTTCGAGAGACCCAGTACTTC.

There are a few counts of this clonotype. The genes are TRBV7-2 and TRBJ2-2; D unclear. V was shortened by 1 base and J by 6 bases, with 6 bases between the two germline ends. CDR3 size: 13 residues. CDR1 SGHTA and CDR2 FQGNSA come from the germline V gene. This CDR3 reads CASSLEGAGELFF. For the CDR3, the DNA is TGTGCCAGCAGCTTAGAAGGCGCCGGGGAGCTGTTTTTT.

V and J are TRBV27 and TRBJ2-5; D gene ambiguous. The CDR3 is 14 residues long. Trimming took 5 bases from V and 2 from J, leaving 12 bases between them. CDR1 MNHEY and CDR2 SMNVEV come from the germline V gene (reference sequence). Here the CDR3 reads CASSTPGYQETQYF. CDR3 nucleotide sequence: TGTGCCAGCAGTACACCGGGCTATCAAGAGACCCAGTACTTC.

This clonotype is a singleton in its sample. CDR3 residues: CASRAAIVYGYTF. In DNA, the CDR3 is TGTGCCAGCCGGGCCGCGATTGTCTATGGCTACACCTTC. The V gene is TRBV6-5, the J gene TRBJ1-2; D is undetermined. Germline-derived CDR1 and CDR2 are MNHEY and SVGAGI. CDR3 length equals 13 residues. Trimming took 8 bases from V and 4 from J, leaving 14 bases between them.